Each of the 18 T cell receptor beta chains below was sequenced from the same sample in a study of blood T cell repertoires in COVID-19. Generated by immunoSEQ multiplex PCR, the TCRdb table keeps only in-frame clones and is missing some. The sample consists of about 74,000 clones, more than 75% of them appearing once. What was sequenced was peripheral blood. Receptors were obtained from a woman older than 75 with active or convalescent COVID-19.

The CDR3 DNA reads TGTGCCAGCAGCTTAGCCTACTCCGGAGGCACAGATACGCAGTATTTT. Amino acid sequence: CASSLAYSGGTDTQYF. The V call is TRBV7-2, the J call TRBJ2-3, with D uncertain. Germline lookup yields CDR1 SGHTA and CDR2 FQGNSA. Trimming removed 0 bases from V and 1 base from J, with 11 bases in between. The CDR3 is made up of 16 amino acids.

J is TRBJ2-7 and V is TRBV28, with a possible D match to TRBD1 (5 bases). The ends were cut back, 3 bases at V and 4 bases at J, with 13 bases in the middle. The CDR3 length is 14 residues. Germline lookup yields CDR1 MDHEN and CDR2 SYDVKM. The CDR3 is CASSLVDSWYEQYF. The CDR3 DNA follows: TGTGCCAGCAGTTTGGTCGACAGTTGGTACGAGCAGTACTTC.

The chain uses TRBV4-1 and TRBJ1-2, with D unclear. The CDR3 has 15 residues. The germline gives CDR1 MGHRA, CDR2 YSYEKL. Trimming removed 0 bases at V and 4 bases at J, with 12 bases between. The CDR3 is CASSQDWAGIYGYTF. In nucleotides, the CDR3 is TGCGCCAGCAGCCAAGATTGGGCAGGCATCTATGGCTACACCTTC.

Note on this clone: Other DNA sequences from this sample encode an identical CDR3 as well. DNA of the CDR3: TGTGCCAGTAGTTGGGACAGGGCGGGAAACACCATATATTTT. Encoded protein: CASSWDRAGNTIYF. J is TRBJ1-3 and V is TRBV19; 9 nucleotides agree with TRBD1. Unmatched junction bases numbered 3, after V lost 5 bases and J lost 4 bases. This CDR3 is 14 amino acids long. CDR1 LNHDA and CDR2 SQIVND come from the germline V gene (reference sequence).

This clone turned up a few times. The chain has TRBV2 and TRBJ1-6; D uncertain. Between the trimmed V and J ends, which lost 6 bases and 0 bases, there was a span of 3 bases. The CDR3 runs 13 residues. In germline, CDR1 is SNHLY, CDR2 FYNNEI. CDR3 in amino acids: CASSGSYNSPLHF. The CDR3 nucleotides read TGTGCCAGCAGCGGCTCCTATAATTCACCCCTCCACTTT.

This rearrangement joins TRBV7-3 to TRBJ2-3; possible D gene TRBD1, 6 bases. The germline gives CDR1 SGHTA, CDR2 FQGTGA. V lost 5 bases and J lost 2, with 11 bases in between. This CDR3 has 14 residues. Written as DNA, the CDR3 is TGTGCCAGCAGCCCTGGACAGAACACAGATACGCAGTATTTT. Translated: CASSPGQNTDTQYF.

For this clone: An end of the junction differs from the germline gene, which may be a read error. The chain employs TRBV6-5 and TRBJ1-4, with 8 bases that match TRBD1. In germline, CDR1 is MNHEY, CDR2 SVGAGI. The CDR3 sequence is 15 residues long. The DNA for the CDR3 is TGTGCCAGCAGTGACTCAGGGGGCCCTACTGAAAAACTGTTTTTT. Amino acids: CASSDSGGPTEKLFF.

This sequence joins TRBV28 and TRBJ2-4, with TRBD2 matching 8 bases. Looked up from germline, CDR1 is MDHEN and CDR2 is SYDVKM. V was pared by 5 bases and J by 6 bases, with 15 bases of the junction left unmatched. This CDR3 is 17 amino acids long. The CDR3 region has the DNA TGTGCCAGCAGTCCGCCGGGGGGGCCTCCGAGTGGAAACATTCAGTACTTC. Its protein product is CASSPPGGPPSGNIQYF.

This clone turned up a few times. The chain employs TRBV19 and TRBJ1-4, with 7 bases that match TRBD1. Germline CDR1 is LNHDA and CDR2 is SQIVND (reference sequence). J was trimmed by 4 bases and V by 8 bases; bases with no gene match: 7. This CDR3 contains 14 residues. The CDR3 loop is CASRQGDLNEKLFF. CDR3 bases: TGTGCCAGTCGCCAGGGGGACCTTAATGAAAAACTGTTTTTT.

CDR3 bases: TGTGCCAGCAGCTCGGGTGGCGGGTCGAACACCGGGGAGCTGTTTTTT. Protein sequence: CASSSGGGSNTGELFF. V usage is TRBV7-8 and J usage is TRBJ2-2, with a tentative D call TRBD2 (5 bases). Germline CDR1 is SGHVS and CDR2 is FQNEAQ. Trimming pared 4 bases from V and 0 bases from J, leaving 12 bases between. The CDR3 runs to 16 residues.

The chain links TRBV7-6 to TRBJ1-4; maybe TRBD1 (5 bases). Deletions cut 5 bases from V and 3 bases from J, with 16 bases between. Looked up from germline, CDR1 is SGHVS and CDR2 is FNYEAQ. The CDR3 has 16 residues. CDR3 protein: CASSQNGGGANEKLFF. In DNA, the CDR3 is TGTGCCAGCAGCCAAAATGGGGGGGGAGCTAATGAAAAACTGTTTTTT.

The chain combines TRBV18 with TRBJ2-7; 9 bases are a match to TRBD1. Unmatched junction bases numbered 9, after V lost 6 bases and J lost 6 bases. The CDR3 length is 14 residues. Germline V CDR1 and CDR2: KGHSH, LQKENI. The chain's CDR3 is CASSPGTGIGEQYF. The DNA of the CDR3 is TGTGCCAGCTCCCCCGGGACAGGGATTGGCGAGCAGTACTTC. The complete variable domain, with remaining parts taken from reference TRBV18 and TRBJ2-7, reads NAGVMQNPRHLVRRRGQEARLRCSPMKGHSHVYWYRQLPEEGLKFMVYLQKENIIDESGMPKERFSAEFPKEGPSILRIQQVVRGDSAAYFCASSPGTGIGEQYFGPGTRLTVT.

This chain links TRBV11-2 with TRBJ2-3; 8 nucleotides line up with TRBD1. This CDR3 has 15 amino acids. V dropped 3 bases and J dropped 0; count of bases not matched to a gene: 2. CDR1 and CDR2 from the germline V gene are SGHAT and FQNNGV. The chain's CDR3 is CASSFRDRSTDTQYF. CDR3 in DNA: TGTGCCAGCAGCTTCCGGGACAGGAGCACAGATACGCAGTATTTT.

The chain employs TRBV19 and TRBJ2-5; a weak D match, TRBD1 (6 bases). V lost 3 bases and J lost 4, with 18 bases in between. Looked up from germline, CDR1 is LNHDA and CDR2 is SQIVND (reference sequence). The CDR3 covers 16 residues. The CDR3 region has the DNA TGTGCCAGTAGTATTGTGGCAGGGGATGATGTAGAGACCCAGTACTTC. It encodes CASSIVAGDDVETQYF.

The chain links TRBV4-1 to TRBJ1-1, with D possibly TRBD1 on 6 matching bases. CDR1 and CDR2 (germline): MGHRA, YSYEKL. The CDR3 consists of 13 residues. V gave up 6 bases and J gave up 1 base, with 9 bases separating them. CDR3 bases: TGCGCCAGCAGTTACAGGGAGAACACTGAAGCTTTCTTT. Encoded protein: CASSYRENTEAFF.

The CDR3 coding sequence is TGTGCCAGCAGCCAAGCTGGGACAGGGCATAGTGAAGCTTTCTTT. Translating gives CASSQAGTGHSEAFF. V and J are TRBV4-2 and TRBJ1-1; 9 bases align to TRBD1. Germline V CDR1 and CDR2: LGHNA, YNFKEQ. Losses at the gene ends were 1 base for V and 7 bases for J; bases not matched to a gene: 7. The CDR3 length is 15 residues.

The rearrangement uses TRBV14 and TRBJ2-2, with unresolved D. This CDR3 comprises 14 residues. V gave up 6 bases and J gave up 0 bases, with 8 bases separating them. Germline CDR1 is SGHDN and CDR2 is FVKESK. The CDR3 nucleotides are TGTGCCAGCAGGCAACGAGCGAACACCGGGGAGCTGTTTTTT. Residues: CASRQRANTGELFF.

The rearrangement links TRBV6-1 to TRBJ2-3; possibly TRBD1 for D (5 bases). This CDR3 contains 16 residues. From germline, CDR1 is MNHNS and CDR2 SASEGT. Trimming removed 2 bases at V and 8 bases at J, with 20 bases between. The CDR3 sequence is CASSESETTGSGTQYF. Written as DNA, the CDR3 is TGTGCCAGCAGTGAATCTGAGACAACAGGATCGGGTACGCAGTATTTT.